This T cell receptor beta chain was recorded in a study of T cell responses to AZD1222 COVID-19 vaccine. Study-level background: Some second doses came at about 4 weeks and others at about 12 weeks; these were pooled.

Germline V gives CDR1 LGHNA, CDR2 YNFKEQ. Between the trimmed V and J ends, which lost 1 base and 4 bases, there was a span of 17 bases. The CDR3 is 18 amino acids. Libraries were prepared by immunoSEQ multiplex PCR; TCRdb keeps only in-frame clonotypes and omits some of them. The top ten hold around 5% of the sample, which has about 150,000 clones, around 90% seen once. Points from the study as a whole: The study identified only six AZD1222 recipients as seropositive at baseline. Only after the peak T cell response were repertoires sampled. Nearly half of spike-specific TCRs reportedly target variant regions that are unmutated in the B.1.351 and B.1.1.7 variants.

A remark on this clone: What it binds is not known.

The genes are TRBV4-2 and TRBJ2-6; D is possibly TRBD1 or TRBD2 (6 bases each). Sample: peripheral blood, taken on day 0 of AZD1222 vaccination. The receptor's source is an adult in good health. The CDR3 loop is CASSQGLSRGLGANVLTF. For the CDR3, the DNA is TGTGCCAGCAGCCAAGGGCTTTCCCGGGGGCTCGGGGCCAACGTCCTGACTTTC.